Following are 20 T cell receptor beta chains from one sample sequenced in a study of T cells in Graves' hyperthyroidism and ophthalmopathy. Using RNA transcripts as the source, TCR beta CDR3 regions were amplified. In the first-round RT-PCR of the TCR CDR3, the HTBI primer set was used. TCRdb reprocessed the multiplex PCR reads with MiXCR, giving one entry per CDR3 protein. The data show some 350,000 distinct CDR3 sequences, 25% seen once. The sequencing sample was made of blood. Receptor source: a man in his fifties with Graves' hyperthyroidism.

Details on this clonotype: A much larger clone lies a single base off, so this may be a read error. The chain employs TRBV3-1 and TRBJ2-7; no firm D call. The CDR3 consists of 14 residues. The germline gives CDR1 LGHDT, CDR2 YNNKEL (reference sequence). V was shortened by 4 bases and J by 5 bases, with 15 bases between the two germline ends. The CDR3 nucleotides are TGTGCCAGCAGCCCCAGTCTATTGCCCCACGAGCAGTACTTC. It codes for CASSPSLLPHEQYF.

This clonotype turned up a few times. This chain links TRBV28 with TRBJ1-2; D unresolved. The CDR3 runs to 14 residues. The V and J ends lost 5 bases and 8 bases respectively, with 18 bases between them. Germline V gene data show CDR1 as MDHEN and CDR2 as SYDVKM. The CDR3 spells CASSQRGPLGGYTF. Here the CDR3 DNA reads TGTGCCAGCAGTCAAAGAGGCCCCCTGGGGGGCTACACCTTC.

This clonotype was seen ten or more times. The V call is TRBV3-1, the J call TRBJ2-1, with 13 bases aligning to TRBD2. Looked up from germline, CDR1 is LGHDT and CDR2 is YNNKEL (reference sequence). The CDR3 spans 16 residues. The junction had 4 bases not matched to a gene; V was cut back by 1 base and J by 7 bases. CDR3 loop: CASSQGSGLAGNEQFF. The DNA for the CDR3 is TGTGCCAGCAGCCAAGGGTCGGGACTAGCGGGGAATGAGCAGTTCTTC.

This clonotype was seen repeatedly, ten times or more. V is TRBV7-2 and J is TRBJ2-7; D not certain. V was shortened by 3 bases and J by 2 bases, with 5 bases between the two germline ends. CDR3 length: 12 residues. Germline V gives CDR1 SGHTA, CDR2 FQGNSA. CDR3 in amino acids: CASSLYAYEQYF. In DNA form, the CDR3 reads TGTGCCAGCAGCTTGTATGCCTACGAGCAGTACTTC. The variable domain in full, completed from reference TRBV7-2 and TRBJ2-7, reads GAGVSQSPSNKVTEKGKDVELRCDPISGHTALYWYRQSLGQGLEFLIYFQGNSAPDKSGLPSDRFSAERTGGSVSTLTIQRTQQEDSAVYLCASSLYAYEQYFGPGTRLTVT.

This chain links TRBV19 with TRBJ2-5; possibly TRBD2 for D (6 bases). The CDR3 contains 14 residues. V shed 3 bases and J shed 5 bases, with 13 bases lying between them. Per germline, CDR1 LNHDA and CDR2 SQIVND (reference sequence). The CDR3 spells CASSIAGRKETQYF. The CDR3 DNA reads TGTGCCAGTAGTATCGCGGGAAGGAAGGAGACCCAGTACTTC.

This chain links TRBV7-9 with TRBJ1-1; 12 bases are shared with TRBD1. CDR1 and CDR2 (germline): SEHNR, FQNEAQ (reference sequence). This CDR3 is built from 18 residues. The trim removed 0 bases at V and 5 bases at J, leaving 10 bases unmatched. The CDR3 DNA follows: TGTGCCAGCAGCTTAGCGGGGGGGGACAGGGGGCTACGGACTGAAGCTTTCTTT. It yields the protein CASSLAGGDRGLRTEAFF.

At least ten counts were recorded for this clonotype. The chain combines TRBV2 with TRBJ2-7, with 8 bases fitting TRBD1. V was pared by 6 bases and J by 5 bases, with 6 bases of the junction left unmatched. CDR1 and CDR2 (germline): SNHLY, FYNNEI. CDR3 size: 13 residues. CDR3 loop: CASREPDRDEQYF. CDR3 in DNA: TGTGCCAGCAGAGAACCGGACAGGGACGAGCAGTACTTC.

This clonotype was picked up a small number of times. This sequence joins TRBV19 and TRBJ2-3; 11 bases are shared with TRBD2. V shed 0 bases and J 4 bases; nucleotides not matched to a gene: 15. The germline gives CDR1 LNHDA, CDR2 SQIVND (reference sequence). The CDR3 is 20 amino acids. CDR3 sequence reads: CASSIEARTLTSGSSDTQYF. Written as DNA, the CDR3 is TGTGCCAGTAGTATAGAGGCCCGAACCCTCACTAGCGGGAGTTCAGATACGCAGTATTTT.

This clonotype was found many times. V is TRBV3-1 and J is TRBJ2-1, with TRBD2 matching over 12 bases. The CDR3 contains 13 residues. Germline-derived CDR1 and CDR2 are LGHDT and YNNKEL (reference sequence). V lost 8 bases to trimming and J lost 7 bases; unmatched junction nucleotides: 3. As DNA, the CDR3 is TGTGCCAGCCGACTAGCGGGGGTAAATGAGCAGTTCTTC. This gives the protein CASRLAGVNEQFF.

The chain uses TRBV5-6 and TRBJ2-3; 14 nucleotides align to TRBD2. The CDR3 covers 18 residues. Germline trimming cut 1 base from V and 1 base from J; bases unmatched to any gene: 5. From germline, CDR1 is SGHDT and CDR2 YYEEEE. The chain's CDR3 is CASSLPGTSGSGTDTQYF. The CDR3 DNA follows: TGTGCCAGCAGCTTGCCTGGGACTAGCGGGAGTGGCACAGATACGCAGTATTTT. The full variable domain, its missing parts supplied by reference TRBV5-6 and TRBJ2-3, is DAGVTQSPTHLIKTRGQQVTLRCSPKSGHDTVSWYQQALGQGPQFIFQYYEEEERQRGNFPDRFSGHQFPNYSSELNVNALLLGDSALYLCASSLPGTSGSGTDTQYFGPGTRLTVL.

The chain couples TRBV9 to TRBJ2-7; 14 bases are shared with TRBD2. V lost 4 bases and J lost 4; bases outside the gene matches: 7. CDR3 length: 16 residues. In germline, CDR1 is SGDLS, CDR2 YYNGEE. The DNA for the CDR3 is TGTGCCAGCAGCCCAGGGACTAGCGGGAGTTTTTACGAGCAGTACTTC. It is translated as CASSPGTSGSFYEQYF.

The chain joins TRBV27 to TRBJ2-5, with TRBD2 matching over 7 bases. Germline trimming cut 8 bases from V and 3 bases from J; bases unmatched to any gene: 18. The germline gives CDR1 MNHEY, CDR2 SMNVEV (reference sequence). CDR3 length: 17 residues. CDR3: CASYNPDLASGEETQYF. CDR3 nucleotide sequence: TGTGCCAGCTATAACCCGGATCTGGCTAGCGGTGAAGAGACCCAGTACTTC.

This clonotype was observed at least ten times. V and J are TRBV2 and TRBJ2-3; TRBD2 matches at 9 bases. Germline V gene lookup returns CDR1 SNHLY and CDR2 FYNNEI. There are 13 residues in the CDR3. J lost 4 bases, V lost 8 bases, and 4 bases had no gene match. The CDR3 sequence is CASAAGGADTQYF. In DNA form, the CDR3 reads TGTGCCAGCGCTGCGGGAGGGGCAGATACGCAGTATTTT.

The chain carries TRBV27 and TRBJ2-7; 9 bases align to TRBD2. The CDR3 has 14 residues. Looked up from germline, CDR1 is MNHEY and CDR2 is SMNVEV (reference sequence). V lost 4 bases and J lost 6; bases outside the gene matches: 7. CDR3 sequence (DNA): TGTGCCAGCAGTTCCGCGGGAGGGCCGGGCGAGCAGTACTTC. It is translated as CASSSAGGPGEQYF.

This clonotype was found once. The chain uses TRBV20-1 and TRBJ1-2; D not resolved. Germline CDR1 and CDR2: DFQATT and SNEGSKA (reference sequence). There are 14 residues in the CDR3. V lost 0 bases to trimming and J lost 4 bases, with 12 bases between them. CDR3 in amino acids: CSARDFTGLYGYTF. Written as DNA, the CDR3 is TGCAGTGCTAGAGATTTTACCGGCCTCTATGGCTACACCTTC.

The chain carries TRBV6-1 and TRBJ1-1; D is perhaps TRBD1 (6 bases). V lost 7 bases, J lost 3 bases, and 18 bases lay in between. Germline V gives CDR1 MNHNS, CDR2 SASEGT. The CDR3 totals 15 residues. CDR3 sequence (DNA): TGTGCCAGCACCCAAGGGGGGGGCAGAGACACTGAAGCTTTCTTT. Residues: CASTQGGGRDTEAFF.

This rearrangement joins TRBV28 to TRBJ1-5, with D possibly TRBD1 on 6 matching bases. This CDR3 contains 18 residues. The germline V and J ends were trimmed by 5 bases and 3 bases, with 23 bases remaining between them. Per the germline V gene, CDR1 is MDHEN and CDR2 is SYDVKM. The CDR3 nucleotides read TGTGCCAGCAGTCCCAACCCACGGCGGCAGGGGTTCAATCAGCCCCAGCATTTT. Encoded protein: CASSPNPRRQGFNQPQHF.

This clonotype has a handful of counts. The V and J genes are TRBV3-1 and TRBJ1-2, with a weak D call TRBD1 (5 bases). Trimming cost V 1 base and J 7 bases, with 10 bases left between them. The CDR3 is made up of 13 amino acids. Germline V gene sequence: CDR1 LGHDT, CDR2 YNNKEL (reference sequence). This CDR3 is CASSQASGVGYTF. The CDR3 DNA follows: TGTGCCAGCAGCCAAGCTTCGGGGGTTGGCTACACCTTC.

This clonotype was found many times. The chain couples TRBV2 to TRBJ2-3; D is perhaps TRBD2 (6 bases). The CDR3 runs to 15 residues. The V end lost 8 bases, the J end lost 3 bases, and 18 bases lay between the germline ends. Germline V lookup: CDR1 SNHLY, CDR2 FYNNEI. The CDR3 here is CASAGSVQTTDTQYF. DNA for the CDR3: TGTGCCAGCGCCGGGAGCGTCCAAACGACAGATACGCAGTATTTT.

J is TRBJ1-1 and V is TRBV20-1; D gene unclear. This CDR3 region has 12 residues. Germline V CDR1 and CDR2: DFQATT, SNEGSKA (reference sequence). The ends were cut back, 6 bases at V and 1 base at J, with 9 bases in the middle. CDR3 sequence (DNA): TGCAGTGCCCAGGACGAGAACACTGAAGCTTTCTTT. It encodes CSAQDENTEAFF.